This TCR beta chain was documented in a study of T-cell reconstitution after alpha-beta-depleted transplantation in children. During its preparation, the TCRbeta library received unique molecular identifiers. From the PCR reads, TCRdb called clonotypes with MiXCR, one entry per CDR3 protein. Seen here are about 200,000 distinct CDR3 sequences, 6.6% observed once, and the top ten hold less than 7%. Whole-study findings and limits: Reportedly, only several hundred clones from non-depleted graft cells drove alpha-beta T-cell counts at about two months. The high TCRbeta diversity at day 60 in some patients came from surviving recipient T cells and thymic progenitors. At one year after transplant, newly produced T cells mostly accounted for T-cell counts and diversity.

The trim removed 5 bases at V and 2 bases at J, leaving 3 bases unmatched. Germline V gene sequence: CDR1 GTSNPN, CDR2 SVGIG (reference sequence). The CDR3 is 13 residues long. This clonotype came up many times. Its target is not known. The receptor's source is a boy between 2 and 10 years old with acute lymphoblastic leukemia, due to receive a stem cell transplant. The J gene is TRBJ2-3, the V gene TRBV30, with TRBD1 identical over 8 bases. The starting material was PBMCs, obtained before TCRalphabeta/CD19-depleted stem cell transplant. The CDR3 bases are TGTGCCTGGCGACAGGGGATCACAGATACGCAGTATTTT. Its protein is CAWRQGITDTQYF.